The rows below give T cell receptor beta chains drawn from one sample of a study of T cell changes during pregnancy in multiple sclerosis. Only in-frame clones appear in the TCRdb table, and some are missing; sequencing was by immunoSEQ multiplex PCR. The sample has about 120,000 clones, approximately 94% seen once. Sequencing was performed on peripheral blood, taken before pregnancy. These receptors originate from a female donor with multiple sclerosis, enrolled in a pregnancy study. The CDR3 runs from the conserved cysteine through the conserved F or W. A D gene is named only where the DNA matches it firmly. Clone size is shown for a subset of rows, as once, few, many or a class of expanded clone.

D | J | size | V | length | CDR3 | DNA
NA | TRBJ2-3 | NA | TRBV29-1 | 15 | CSGSAGDFSTDTQYF | TGCAGCGGGTCCGCTGGGGACTTCTCCACAGATACGCAGTATTTT
NA | TRBJ2-3 | NA | TRBV18 | 17 | CASSPRGTSISTDTQYF | TGTGCCAGCTCACCACGCGGGACTTCCATAAGCACAGATACGCAGTATTTT
TRBD2 | TRBJ2-5 | NA | TRBV19 | 15 | CATGPGLAVQETQYF | TGTGCCACGGGACCGGGACTAGCGGTACAAGAGACCCAGTACTTC
TRBD1 | TRBJ2-7 | NA | TRBV2 | 16 | CASSLGQAEVGAEQYF | TGTGCCAGCAGCCTGGGACAGGCTGAGGTTGGGGCCGAGCAGTACTTC
TRBD1 | TRBJ2-5 | NA | TRBV6-1 | 16 | CASSAGTGGFGETQYF | TGTGCCAGCAGTGCAGGGACAGGGGGATTTGGGGAGACCCAGTACTTC
NA | TRBJ2-7 | NA | TRBV6-5 | 14 | CASSRRDTRYEQYF | TGTGCCAGCAGCCGCCGGGACACCCGCTACGAGCAGTACTTC
NA | TRBJ2-5 | NA | TRBV15 | 14 | CATSRDTAGETQYF | TGTGCCACCAGCAGAGATACGGCGGGGGAGACCCAGTACTTC
TRBD2 | TRBJ2-5 | NA | TRBV30 | 15 | CAWSWGLAGGETQYF | TGTGCCTGGAGTTGGGGACTAGCGGGAGGGGAGACCCAGTACTTC
NA | TRBJ2-1 | once | TRBV4-2 | 17 | CASSQDLTGPPYNEQFF | TGTGCCAGCAGCCAAGATCTCACAGGCCCCCCCTACAATGAGCAGTTCTTC
NA | TRBJ2-3 | NA | TRBV15 | 17 | CATSRVLGGISTDTQYF | TGTGCCACCAGCAGAGTCCTTGGAGGGATTAGCACAGATACGCAGTATTTT
NA | TRBJ1-3 | NA | TRBV29-1 | 12 | CSVEVGGNTIYF | TGCAGCGTTGAGGTCGGGGGAAACACCATATATTTT
NA | TRBJ2-1 | NA | TRBV12-2 | 15 | CASRLWRGLDNEQFF | TGTGCAAGTCGCTTGTGGCGGGGGCTCGACAATGAGCAGTTCTTC
TRBD1 | TRBJ1-2 | NA | TRBV18 | 14 | CASSPDRGTGGYTF | TGTGCCAGCTCACCAGACAGGGGGACGGGTGGCTACACCTTC
TRBD1 | TRBJ2-3 | NA | TRBV15 | 20 | CATSSGTGGFRGHGADTQYF | TGTGCCACCAGCAGTGGGACAGGGGGCTTCCGCGGCCATGGCGCAGATACGCAGTATTTT